A single T cell receptor beta chain is shown here with its context. Its antigen is unidentified. Constant-region reverse primers amplified full-length variable regions, followed by semi-nested Nested Universal Primer A PCR. TCRdb independently ran MiXCR on the 5' RACE reads; one entry per CDR3 protein. The top ten clones hold roughly 2.8% of a sample with about 40,000 distinct CDR3 sequences, about 19% of them seen once. Study-wide points: Tumor-infiltrating Treg TCR alpha and beta sequences overlapped most with tumor naive CD4+ T cells, then blood naive.

Purified naive CD4+ T cells were depleted of CD25+ Tregs. Germline CDR1 is SGHKS and CDR2 is YYEKEE (reference sequence). Trimming cost V 0 bases and J 5 bases, with 9 bases left between them. This CDR3 contains 14 residues. Material for sequencing was naive CD4+ T cells sorted from a lymph node. The subset was: naive CD4+ T cells, CD4+CD45RA+CD25-. V is TRBV5-5 and J is TRBJ2-1, with no clear D. The receptor was derived from a female donor with breast cancer. CDR3 in amino acids: CASSLVGSNNEQFF. CDR3 bases: TGTGCCAGCAGCTTGGTTGGGTCAAACAATGAGCAGTTCTTC. The full variable domain, rest sourced from reference TRBV5-5 and TRBJ2-1, is DAGVTQSPTHLIKTRGQQVTLRCSPISGHKSVSWYQQVLGQGPQFIFQYYEKEERGRGNFPDRFSARQFPNYSSELNVNALLLGDSALYLCASSLVGSNNEQFFGPGTRLTVL.